This TCR beta chain came from a study of cytomegalovirus exposure and HLA in healthy donors. General study points: It was confirmed in vitro that three of the CMV-associated chains were specific for CMV antigens. Whilst most TCR sequences proved rare, a subset of public TCRs occurred across many donors. The study recorded 164 TCR beta chains that were cytomegalovirus-associated.

The CDR3 loop spans 19 amino acids. Germline V CDR1 and CDR2: WNHNN, SYGVQD (reference sequence). V shed 0 bases, J shed 1 base, and the junction held 10 bases outside the gene matches. Measured with immunoSEQ multiplex PCR; TCRdb has only the in-frame clones, and not every one. Of a few hundred thousand clones detected, 80% to 85% appear once; the ten largest clones hold over 12%. As concerns this clone: Its target is unknown.

The source is a woman aged 25 to 39 in good health and CMV-seropositive. The J gene is TRBJ2-5, the V gene TRBV10-1; 11 nucleotides line up with TRBD2. The sequenced sample was PBMCs. The CDR3 spells CASSESLAGGPLRQETQYF. In DNA, the CDR3 is TGCGCCAGCAGTGAGTCGCTAGCGGGAGGCCCCCTCCGCCAAGAGACCCAGTACTTC.